These 29 T cell receptor beta chains share one sample of origin, sequenced in a study of T-cell reconstitution after alpha-beta-depleted transplantation in children. The authors prepared the TCRbeta library with unique molecular identifiers. Via MiXCR, TCRdb re-called the PCR reads, giving one row per CDR3 protein. The sample lists 500,000 to 750,000 distinct CDR3 sequences; 10% to 15% were seen once. The sequences come from PBMCs, mostly from graft donor cells, collected 360 days after TCRalphabeta/CD19-depleted stem cell transplant. The source of these receptors is a male patient aged 10-17 years who had a stem cell transplant for acute myeloid leukemia, so the T cells may come from the graft donor.

This clonotype was detected ten times or more. The CDR3 DNA sequence: TGTGCCAGCGCCGAAGCGGGGGCAGTTACTAATGAAAAACTGTTTTTT. Its translation is CASAEAGAVTNEKLFF. V usage is TRBV28 and J usage is TRBJ1-4; tentative D call: TRBD1 (6 bases). The germline V gene has CDR1 MDHEN and CDR2 SYDVKM. Trimming cost V 8 bases and J 2 bases, with 18 bases left between them. This CDR3 spans 16 amino acids.

The chain links TRBV5-6 to TRBJ2-7; weak D call: TRBD2 (5 bases). The V end was cut by 2 bases, the J end by 2 bases, with 8 bases between. CDR3 size: 13 residues. Per germline, CDR1 SGHDT and CDR2 YYEEEE. The CDR3 DNA follows: TGTGCCAGCAGCTTAAAGAGGGCCTACGAGCAGTACTTC. Translation: CASSLKRAYEQYF.

This rearrangement joins TRBV6-4 to TRBJ2-5; 11 bases fit TRBD2. The germline V gene has CDR1 MRHNA and CDR2 SNTAGT. CDR3 length: 17 residues. V lost 3 bases to trimming and J lost 5 bases; unmatched junction nucleotides: 11. CDR3 in amino acids: CASSEASSGRYRETQYF. CDR3 coding DNA: TGTGCCAGCAGTGAGGCGTCTAGCGGGAGGTATCGGGAGACCCAGTACTTC.

The chain links TRBV28 to TRBJ2-7, with a tentative D call TRBD2 (5 bases). Germline V gene lookup returns CDR1 MDHEN and CDR2 SYDVKM. There are 16 residues in the CDR3. V was cut by 6 bases and J by 2 bases, with 20 bases left in between. For the CDR3, the DNA is TGTGCCAGCAGCAAAAGGCGGCTCCCCGGGACCTACGAGCAGTACTTC. Its translation is CASSKRRLPGTYEQYF.

In this sample, this clonotype turned up a few times. The chain links TRBV6-2 or TRBV6-3 to TRBJ2-1, with 7 bases identical to TRBD2. Germline V lookup: CDR1 MNHEY, CDR2 SVGEGT. The CDR3 is made up of 16 amino acids. The V segment lost 6 bases and the J segment 3 bases; nucleotides outside the gene matches: 11. CDR3 residues: CASSRYPSGLYNEQFF. The CDR3 DNA is TGTGCCAGCAGCCGATATCCTAGCGGACTCTACAATGAGCAGTTCTTC.

This clonotype was counted at least ten times. The V gene is TRBV9, the J gene TRBJ2-5, with 12 positions matching TRBD2. V shed 3 bases, J shed 6 bases, and the junction held 6 bases outside the gene matches. Germline CDR1 and CDR2: SGDLS and YYNGEE. The CDR3 consists of 15 residues. CDR3 protein: CASSALAGGPKTQYF. DNA of the CDR3: TGTGCCAGCAGCGCCCTAGCGGGAGGGCCGAAGACCCAGTACTTC.

The table lists this clonotype with a few counts. The chain links TRBV4-2 to TRBJ2-7; TRBD2 might be the D (6 bases). V was trimmed by 2 bases and J by 2 bases, leaving 13 bases between them. The V gene's germline CDR1 is LGHNA and CDR2 YNFKEQ. The CDR3 is 15 amino acids. CDR3 bases: TGTGCCAGCAGCCAACGGGACTCCTCGGCCTACGAGCAGTACTTC. This sequence encodes CASSQRDSSAYEQYF.

This rearrangement joins TRBV28 to TRBJ1-5; 8 positions match TRBD1. J was trimmed by 0 bases and V by 6 bases; bases with no gene match: 7. The germline gives CDR1 MDHEN, CDR2 SYDVKM. The length of the CDR3 is 16 residues. The CDR3 here is CASSRDRGDSNQPQHF. The CDR3 nucleotides are TGTGCCAGCAGCCGCGACAGGGGAGATAGCAATCAGCCCCAGCATTTT.

This clonotype occurred a few times. The chain combines TRBV29-1 with TRBJ2-2; D might be TRBD2 (6 bases). Germline V gene sequence: CDR1 SQVTM, CDR2 ANQGSEA. V was cut by 4 bases and J by 6 bases, with 18 bases left in between. The CDR3 loop spans 15 amino acids. CDR3 loop: CSVGRTNQGPGELFF. CDR3 DNA sequence: TGCAGCGTTGGGAGGACTAATCAAGGCCCCGGGGAGCTGTTTTTT.

The V and J genes are TRBV12-3 or TRBV12-4 and TRBJ2-1; possibly TRBD2 for D (6 bases). Trimming removed 6 bases at V and 8 bases at J, with 14 bases between. This CDR3 has 13 amino acids. The DNA for the CDR3 is TGTGCCAGCAGGGGGACTCAGAGAGATGAGCAGTTCTTC. This translates into CASRGTQRDEQFF.

The sample holds many counts of this clonotype. The chain uses TRBV29-1 and TRBJ2-7; TRBD1 matches at 8 bases. The germline V gene has CDR1 SQVTM and CDR2 ANQGSEA. V dropped 7 bases and J dropped 9; count of bases not matched to a gene: 8. The CDR3 sequence is 11 residues long. CDR3 residues: CSARTGLGQYF. CDR3 nucleotides: TGCAGCGCCCGGACAGGGCTTGGGCAGTACTTC.

This clonotype has a handful of counts. V is TRBV28 and J is TRBJ2-5, with D perhaps TRBD2 (6 bases). In germline, CDR1 is MDHEN, CDR2 SYDVKM. The CDR3 contains 15 residues. The V end was cut by 4 bases, the J end by 3 bases, with 15 bases between. The CDR3 sequence: CASSYYGGSEETQYF. The CDR3 DNA follows: TGTGCCAGCAGTTATTACGGGGGTAGCGAAGAGACCCAGTACTTC.

This clonotype was picked up a small number of times. The rearrangement links TRBV12-3 or TRBV12-4 to TRBJ1-5, with no clear D. V was trimmed by 1 base and J by 0 bases, leaving 10 bases between them. The CDR3 spans 16 residues. The CDR3 reads CASSLDRVYSNQPQHF. The CDR3 coding sequence is TGTGCCAGCAGTTTAGATCGGGTATATAGCAATCAGCCCCAGCATTTT.

This clonotype was observed a few times. This chain uses TRBV4-2 with TRBJ2-7, with D perhaps matching TRBD1 (6 bases). The V gene's germline CDR1 is LGHNA and CDR2 YNFKEQ. The CDR3 has 14 residues. Trimming pared 1 base from V and 4 bases from J, leaving 11 bases between. The CDR3 nucleotides are TGTGCCAGCAGCCAAGTGGACAGCGTGTACGAGCAGTACTTC. Residues: CASSQVDSVYEQYF.

The chain has TRBV7-9 and TRBJ2-7, with D possibly TRBD2 on 6 matching bases. This CDR3 has 14 amino acids. Germline CDR1 and CDR2: SEHNR and FQNEAQ (reference sequence). The ends were cut back, 5 bases at V and 4 bases at J, with 15 bases in the middle. The CDR3 DNA is TGTGCCAGCAGCATCTCGGGGGAGTGGTACGAGCAGTACTTC. Its protein product is CASSISGEWYEQYF.

This clonotype was seen more than once but under ten times. V gene TRBV25-1 combines with J gene TRBJ1-4, with 8 bases aligning to TRBD1. From germline, CDR1 is MGHDK and CDR2 SYGVNS. This CDR3 is 12 amino acids long. V gave up 4 bases and J gave up 10 bases; unmatched junction bases: 2. The CDR3 protein is CASSAGQAKLFF. CDR3 DNA sequence: TGTGCCAGCAGTGCGGGACAGGCAAAACTGTTTTTT. The whole variable domain, filled in from reference TRBV25-1 and TRBJ1-4, reads EADIYQTPRYLVIGTGKKITLECSQTMGHDKMYWYQQDPGMELHLIHYSYGVNSTEKGDLSSESTVSRIRTEHFPLTLESARPSHTSQYLCASSAGQAKLFFGSGTQLSVL.

The table lists this clonotype with many counts. The chain is built from TRBV20-1 and TRBJ2-1, with TRBD2 matching over 11 bases. This CDR3 has 17 residues. CDR1 is DFQATT, CDR2 SNEGSKA, per germline (reference sequence). V lost 0 bases, J lost 4 bases, and 8 bases stayed unmatched. CDR3 residues: CSAREGPRLAGYNEQFF. The DNA for the CDR3 is TGCAGTGCTAGAGAAGGCCCTCGACTAGCGGGGTACAATGAGCAGTTCTTC.

CDR3 region: CASSLEGSESTDTQYF. The CDR3 coding sequence is TGTGCCAGCAGCTTGGAAGGTAGCGAGAGCACAGATACGCAGTATTTT. The chain employs TRBV5-6 and TRBJ2-3, with D maybe TRBD2 (5 bases). Germline loops: CDR1 SGHDT, CDR2 YYEEEE. This CDR3 comprises 16 residues. Trimming stripped 0 bases from V and 0 bases from J, with 11 bases between.

This clonotype was detected a few times. The rearrangement joins TRBV28 to TRBJ2-7; 8 positions agree with TRBD1. Per germline, CDR1 MDHEN and CDR2 SYDVKM. The CDR3 runs to 14 residues. Trimming at V came to 3 bases and at J to 4 bases, leaving 5 bases not matched to a gene. The CDR3 nucleotides are TGTGCCAGCAGTTTTCAGGGGGCGCCGTACGAGCAGTACTTC. It encodes CASSFQGAPYEQYF.

This chain uses TRBV19 with TRBJ2-6; the D gene is possibly TRBD1 (5 bases). V was cut by 7 bases and J by 2 bases, with 18 bases left in between. This CDR3 is 17 amino acids long. Germline lookup yields CDR1 LNHDA and CDR2 SQIVND (reference sequence). The CDR3 loop reads CASTKRRVDTGANVLTF. The DNA of the CDR3 is TGTGCCAGTACTAAGCGCAGGGTTGATACTGGGGCCAACGTCCTGACTTTC.

This clonotype was counted ten times or more. Compared with germline, one end of the junction differs, possibly owing to a read error. The chain recombines TRBV5-6 with TRBJ2-7; D unclear. The CDR3 runs 12 residues. Germline V gene data show CDR1 as SGHDT and CDR2 as YYEEEE. Here the CDR3 reads CASSLDTISDSF. CDR3 DNA: TGTGCCAGCAGCTTGGATACCATATCGGATTCCTTC.

The genes are TRBV7-8 and TRBJ2-7, with 10 bases that match TRBD2. V gave up 5 bases and J gave up 7 bases; unmatched junction bases: 11. The length of the CDR3 is 15 residues. The germline CDR1 and CDR2 sequences are SGHVS and FQNEAQ. The chain's CDR3 is CASSPFLAGGREQYF. The CDR3 nucleotides read TGTGCCAGCAGCCCCTTTTTAGCGGGAGGACGGGAGCAGTACTTC.

The chain combines TRBV18 with TRBJ2-1, with 7 bases lining up with TRBD1. Unmatched junction bases numbered 4, after V lost 5 bases and J lost 0 bases. Germline lookup yields CDR1 KGHSH and CDR2 LQKENI. This CDR3 has 15 residues. The CDR3 DNA reads as TGTGCCAGCTCATTCGGGACAGTCTCCTACAATGAGCAGTTCTTC. Translation gives CASSFGTVSYNEQFF. Full variable domain (missing parts from reference TRBV18 and TRBJ2-1): NAGVMQNPRHLVRRRGQEARLRCSPMKGHSHVYWYRQLPEEGLKFMVYLQKENIIDESGMPKERFSAEFPKEGPSILRIQQVVRGDSAAYFCASSFGTVSYNEQFFGPGTRLTVL.

This clonotype was seen many times. This chain connects TRBV29-1 to TRBJ2-7, with TRBD1 matching over 8 bases. J was trimmed by 2 bases and V by 4 bases; bases with no gene match: 7. This CDR3 contains 14 residues. Germline assignment: CDR1 SQVTM and CDR2 ANQGSEA. The CDR3 DNA sequence: TGCAGCGTTGTGCCCCAGGGGGCTCCCTACGAGCAGTACTTC. Its translation is CSVVPQGAPYEQYF.

This clonotype turned up a few times. The V gene is TRBV28, the J gene TRBJ2-7; a weak D match, TRBD2 (5 bases). The CDR3 spans 15 residues. From germline, CDR1 is MDHEN and CDR2 SYDVKM. Trimming shortened V by 6 bases and J by 0 bases, and 15 bases separated the two germline ends. Here the CDR3 reads CASSTRGIHSYEQYF. The DNA of the CDR3 is TGTGCCAGCAGCACCCGGGGTATCCACTCCTACGAGCAGTACTTC.

The V and J genes are TRBV15 and TRBJ2-2, with a possible D match to TRBD1 (7 bases). Germline loops: CDR1 LNHNV, CDR2 YYDKDF (reference sequence). V lost 6 bases, J lost 5 bases, and 19 bases lay in between. CDR3 length: 16 amino acids. The chain's CDR3 is CATRHGLSGGTGELFF. DNA of the CDR3: TGTGCCACCAGGCACGGTTTGTCAGGGGGGACCGGGGAGCTGTTTTTT.

The chain employs TRBV28 and TRBJ2-7, with D hard to call. Looked up from germline, CDR1 is MDHEN and CDR2 is SYDVKM. V lost 4 bases, J lost 4 bases, and 14 bases lay in between. The CDR3 loop spans 14 amino acids. CDR3 DNA: TGTGCCAGCAGTTGGGTAGGGATAGCATACGAGCAGTACTTC. Translation gives CASSWVGIAYEQYF.

The chain uses TRBV3-1 and TRBJ2-1; D is possibly TRBD1 or TRBD2 (6 bases each). The CDR3 totals 17 residues. The V end lost 4 bases, the J end lost 4 bases, and 20 bases lay between the germline ends. Germline V gives CDR1 LGHDT, CDR2 YNNKEL (reference sequence). The CDR3 reads CASSLRGGMAGYNEQFF. DNA for the CDR3: TGTGCCAGCAGCCTCAGAGGGGGGATGGCTGGGTACAATGAGCAGTTCTTC.

The chain's CDR3 is CASSHPGQLAKNIQYF. CDR3 coding DNA: TGTGCCAGCAGCCACCCGGGACAGCTAGCCAAAAACATTCAGTACTTC. This chain joins TRBV7-2 and TRBJ2-4, with TRBD1 identical over 7 bases. The CDR3 sequence is 16 residues long. Trimming took 5 bases from V and 0 from J; bases not matched to a gene: 7. Germline assignment: CDR1 SGHTA and CDR2 FQGNSA.